The rows below give T cell receptor beta chains drawn from one sample of a study of blood T cell repertoires in COVID-19. The assay was immunoSEQ multiplex PCR, and TCRdb's table has in-frame clones only and misses some. The sample lists under 250,000 clones; more than 65% were seen once. The sample consisted of peripheral blood. These receptors were taken from a woman at least 80 years old with acute or convalescent COVID-19. Each CDR3 is given with its conserved first and last residue. Fields, in order: clone size, V gene, D gene, J gene, CDR3 DNA, CDR3 protein. A D gene is named only where the DNA matches it firmly. Clone sizes are given selectively: once, few, many, or a class where the clone is expanded.

>once|TRBV13|TRBD1|TRBJ1-2
TGTGCCAGCAGCTTAGAAAGGCAGGGGGCGAGTGGCTACACCTTC
CASSLERQGASGYTF
>.|TRBV10-3|TRBD2|TRBJ2-7
TGTGCCGCTACTAGCGGGGGGGCTTACGAGCAGTACTTC
CAATSGGAYEQYF
>.|TRBV6-2/TRBV6-3|TRBD1|TRBJ2-2
TGTGCCAGCAGTTACTCAACCGGGACAGCCACCGGGGAGCTGTTTTTT
CASSYSTGTATGELFF
>.|TRBV27|.|TRBJ2-1
TGTGCCAGCAGTTTGGGAACAGGGAGATTGGGCAATGAGCAGTTCTTC
CASSLGTGRLGNEQFF
>.|TRBV19|TRBD2|TRBJ2-1
TGTGCCAGTAGTATAAATCAGTGGACTAGCGGGGTTAGTGAGCAGTTCTTC
CASSINQWTSGVSEQFF
>.|TRBV15|TRBD2|TRBJ2-3
TGTGCCACCAGCAGAGATGGGCTAGCGGGGGGTGTAGATACGCAGTATTTT
CATSRDGLAGGVDTQYF
>.|TRBV4-2|.|TRBJ2-7
TGTGCCAGCAGCCAAGAGAGGGCCTACGAGCAGTACTTC
CASSQERAYEQYF
>.|TRBV11-1|.|TRBJ2-7
TGTGCCAGCAGCCCTCCGAGGGCGAACTCCTACGAGCAGTACTTC
CASSPPRANSYEQYF
>.|TRBV7-8|.|TRBJ1-5
TGTGCCAGCAGCCCTATTGGACATCCCAATCAGCCCCAGCATTTT
CASSPIGHPNQPQHF
>.|TRBV4-3|.|TRBJ2-6
TGCGCCAGCAGCCAAGATTACACTGGGGCCAACGTCCTGACTTTC
CASSQDYTGANVLTF
>.|TRBV19|TRBD1|TRBJ2-1
TGTGCCAGTAGTTTCTTAGAGGGGGCGAACAATGAGCAGTTCTTC
CASSFLEGANNEQFF
>.|TRBV5-4|.|TRBJ1-1
TGTGCCAGCAGCTTCCAGGGGACTATGAACACTGAAGCTTTCTTT
CASSFQGTMNTEAFF
>.|TRBV19|TRBD1|TRBJ1-1
TGTGCCAGTAGCCGACAGGGCGTAGAGAGCACTGAAGCTTTCTTT
CASSRQGVESTEAFF
>.|TRBV3-1/TRBV3-2|.|TRBJ1-1
TGTGCCAGCAGCCGACAGACCGGGAACACTGAAGCTTTCTTT
CASSRQTGNTEAFF
>.|TRBV15|.|TRBJ1-1
TGTGCCACCAGCAGTGGGGCATCAGGGTGGGGCACTGAAGCTTTCTTT
CATSSGASGWGTEAFF
>.|TRBV7-8|TRBD2|TRBJ2-3
TGTGCCAGCAGCTTAGAGGAGCGGGGATACGATACGCAGTATTTT
CASSLEERGYDTQYF
>.|TRBV6-5|.|TRBJ1-1
TGTGCCAGCAGTTACGCGCAGGCCACTGAAGCTTTCTTT
CASSYAQATEAFF
>.|TRBV7-8|.|TRBJ1-3
TGTGCCAGCAGCTTACAGCTAGGCTCTGGAAACACCATATATTTT
CASSLQLGSGNTIYF
>.|TRBV7-8|TRBD1|TRBJ1-2
TGTGCCAGCAGCTTGGACAGGGGATATGGCTACACCTTC
CASSLDRGYGYTF
>.|TRBV10-3|.|TRBJ1-2
TGTGCCATCGGCAGGGTGGGTGGCTACACCTTC
CAIGRVGGYTF
>.|TRBV24-1|TRBD1|TRBJ2-5
TGTGCCACCAGTGCCAGGGGGCGGGAGACCCAGTACTTC
CATSARGRETQYF